The clone carrying this T cell receptor beta chain was detected only a few times. As yet, its antigen is unknown. The source of the sample is a study of blood T cells in healthy people across ages. Study-level findings and limits: Using unsorted PBMCs precluded a conclusive naive versus antigen-experienced comparison. Investigators treated diversity estimates from one million T cells as underestimates. Unknown donor CMV status possibly confounded expanded clonotype changes.

A sample-barcoded 5' primer and a J-beta primer mix were used in a second PCR of roughly 7 to 12 cycles. Each CDR3 protein is one row after TCRdb ran MiXCR on the 5' RACE reads. The sample carries about 1.5 million distinct CDR3 sequences, about 42% recorded once. Every donor contributed roughly 10 milliliters of peripheral blood by blood draw. Trimming removed 1 base from V and 6 bases from J; junction bases left unmatched: 5. Germline V lookup: CDR1 MNHEY, CDR2 SMNVEV (reference sequence). The CDR3 extends over 15 amino acids. Sequenced material: blood. This chain uses TRBV27 with TRBJ2-1; 8 positions match TRBD2. The receptor comes from a woman in her late teens or twenties in good health. The CDR3 sequence is CASSLFGRAFNEQFF. CDR3 nucleotides: TGTGCCAGCAGTTTATTCGGGAGGGCCTTCAATGAGCAGTTCTTC.